The rows below give T cell receptor beta chains drawn from one sample of a study of T-cell memory formation after mild COVID-19. One entry per CDR3 protein results from TCRdb running MiXCR on the 5' RACE reads. The data contain 350,000 to 450,000 distinct CDR3 sequences, 24% of them singletons. Sequenced sample: PBMCs or a T cell subset sorted from them (not recorded which). The receptor source for this set is an adult woman who had mild COVID-19 (a few samples of this study predate the infection). Cell type and time point are not known. Both conserved end residues are part of each CDR3. The D gene is left open where the match is weak. A row's size may be missing; if present it is once, few, many or a size class.

.	TRBV14	.	TRBJ1-2	TGTGCCAGCAGCCCGAGGATAGGGACCCTACGAGGCTACACCTTC	CASSPRIGTLRGYTF
TRBD2	TRBV5-6	.	TRBJ2-5	TGTGCCAGCAGTACGATGGTGGGACTAGCGGGACACCAAGAGACCCAGTACTTC	CASSTMVGLAGHQETQYF
.	TRBV18	few	TRBJ1-5	TGTGCCAGCTCATCACAGGGAGTGGGGAATCAGCCCCAGCATTTT	CASSSQGVGNQPQHF
.	TRBV5-1	.	TRBJ1-4	TGCGCCAGCAGCTTGGGGGTTTATGAAAAACTGTTTTTT	CASSLGVYEKLFF
.	TRBV4-2	.	TRBJ1-4	TGTGCCAGCAGCCAAGAGAGCAGAAACTATAATGAAAAACTGTTTTTT	CASSQESRNYNEKLFF
.	TRBV20-1	.	TRBJ2-3	TGCAGTGCTAGGTTAACGGAAGGCATTCGGCGCACAGATACGCAGTATTTT	CSARLTEGIRRTDTQYF
.	TRBV7-9	.	TRBJ2-5	TGTGCCAGCAGCCCAGCATGGCACCAAGAGACCCAGTACTTC	CASSPAWHQETQYF
.	TRBV18	few	TRBJ1-4	TGTGCCAGCTCACCGGGTCTAGATGAAAAACTGTTTTTT	CASSPGLDEKLFF
TRBD1	TRBV12-3/TRBV12-4	.	TRBJ1-4	TGTGCCAGCAGCCCTACTACAGGGGTGGGGAATGAAAAACTGTTTTTT	CASSPTTGVGNEKLFF
.	TRBV5-1	.	TRBJ1-4	TGCGCCAGCAGCCCGGACACGCAACGAGGGGAAAAACTGTTTTTT	CASSPDTQRGEKLFF
TRBD2	TRBV6-1	.	TRBJ2-3	TGTGCCAGCAACTTGCTAGCGGGGGCCCAAGATACGCAGTATTTT	CASNLLAGAQDTQYF
.	TRBV7-2	.	TRBJ1-2	TGTGCCAGCAGTTTGGGTAGAGGTTACGGCTACACCTTC	CASSLGRGYGYTF
.	TRBV10-2	.	TRBJ2-7	TGCGCCAGCAGTGACCCTGCTTTGGGTTACGAGCAGTACTTC	CASSDPALGYEQYF
TRBD1	TRBV24-1	.	TRBJ1-1	TGTGCCACCAGTGGCCCAGGGGGCGCGGGCACTGAAGCTTTCTTT	CATSGPGGAGTEAFF
TRBD2	TRBV18	.	TRBJ2-2	TGTGCCAGCTCACCGGGACTAGCGGGAGCGGCGGGGGAGCTGTTTTTT	CASSPGLAGAAGELFF
TRBD1	TRBV5-1	many	TRBJ2-7	TGCGCCAGCAGCTCTATCGACAGGGTGGGAGTAGAGCAGTACTTC	CASSSIDRVGVEQYF
TRBD1	TRBV27	once	TRBJ2-3	TGTGCCAGCACCGTGCGGGACAGGGGCTTTGATACGCAGTATTTT	CASTVRDRGFDTQYF
.	TRBV29-1	few	TRBJ1-4	TGCAGCGTTGTTGTCCGGGAAAAACTGTTTTTT	CSVVVREKLFF
.	TRBV30	few	TRBJ2-1	TGTGCCTGGAGGGAAGTGCTTGAGCAGTTCTTC	CAWREVLEQFF
.	TRBV7-8	few	TRBJ2-7	TGTGCCAGCAGCGGAGGGGCAACCTACGAGCAGTACTTC	CASSGGATYEQYF
.	TRBV20-1	few	TRBJ1-1	TGCAGTGCTAGTGGACAGACCATGAACACTGAAGCTTTCTTT	CSASGQTMNTEAFF
TRBD2	TRBV9	.	TRBJ2-3	TGTGCCAGCAACCAAGGAGGCGGGGGGTTCACAGATACGCAGTATTTT	CASNQGGGGFTDTQYF
TRBD2	TRBV5-1	.	TRBJ2-1	TGCGCCAGCAGTCCCGCTAGCGGGGGGCCCAATGAGCAGTTCTTC	CASSPASGGPNEQFF
TRBD1	TRBV6-5	.	TRBJ2-1	TGTGCCAGCAGCCAAATCTCGACAGGGGGATTAAGCAATGAGCAGTTCTTC	CASSQISTGGLSNEQFF
TRBD2	TRBV7-2	few	TRBJ2-1	TGTGCCAGCAGCTTATCTAGCGGGGCGCCCGTGCAGTTCTTC	CASSLSSGAPVQFF
.	TRBV6-2/TRBV6-3	.	TRBJ1-2	TGTGCCAGCACCCCCCAGACTAACTATGGCTACACCTTC	CASTPQTNYGYTF
.	TRBV5-1	few	TRBJ2-4	TGCGCCAGCAGCTTGGGTAGTGTAGGAGCCAAAAACATTCAGTACTTC	CASSLGSVGAKNIQYF
TRBD2	TRBV12-3/TRBV12-4	.	TRBJ2-5	TGTGCCAGCAGTCCCGGGACTAGCGGGTACCAAGAGACCCAGTACTTC	CASSPGTSGYQETQYF
.	TRBV12-3/TRBV12-4	.	TRBJ2-2	TGTGCCAGCAGCGGGACACCAACCTCGAACACCGGGGAGCTGTTTTTT	CASSGTPTSNTGELFF
TRBD1	TRBV11-3	.	TRBJ1-2	TGTGCCAGCAGCTGGGACCGGGACAGGGGACATGGCTACACCTTC	CASSWDRDRGHGYTF
TRBD1	TRBV3-1	many	TRBJ1-1	TGTGCCAGCAGCCCCTTGGGACAGGGGGGCACTGAAGCTTTCTTT	CASSPLGQGGTEAFF
.	TRBV4-1	few	TRBJ2-3	TGCGCCAGCAGCCAAGTCGAGCCCTCCTCGCAGTATTTT	CASSQVEPSSQYF
TRBD2	TRBV6-2/TRBV6-3	.	TRBJ2-5	TGTGCCAGCAGTTACGGGACTAGCGGAATCCAAGAGACCCAGTACTTC	CASSYGTSGIQETQYF
.	TRBV7-3	many	TRBJ2-1	TGTGCCAGCAGCATACATTGGGCAGACAATGAGCAGTTCTTC	CASSIHWADNEQFF
TRBD1	TRBV7-2	.	TRBJ1-1	TGTGCCAGCAGATTAGGAAGACAACCGGGACAGGGGACTGAAGCTTTCTTT	CASRLGRQPGQGTEAFF
.	TRBV21-1	few	TRBJ1-2	TGTGCCAGCAGCACTCGGACGGATCCCTATGGCTACACCTTC	CASSTRTDPYGYTF
.	TRBV20-1	few	TRBJ1-5	TGCAGTGCTAGCGACGGAAGTCAGCCCCAGCATTTT	CSASDGSQPQHF
.	TRBV5-5	.	TRBJ2-7	TGTGCCACTTCTCGACAGTACTCCTACGAGCAGTACTTC	CATSRQYSYEQYF
.	TRBV11-2	.	TRBJ1-1	TGTGCCAGCAGCTCTCGACCGGGGCAGGCCCTGGAGACTGAAGCTTTCTTT	CASSSRPGQALETEAFF
.	TRBV5-1	.	TRBJ1-1	TGCGCCAGCCAACGATCGTGGGGGAACACTGAAGCTTTCTTT	CASQRSWGNTEAFF
.	TRBV12-3/TRBV12-4	few	TRBJ2-3	TGTGCCAGCAGTTATGGGACGGGAGCCGATACGCAGTATTTT	CASSYGTGADTQYF
.	TRBV20-1	.	TRBJ2-7	TGCAGTGCTATTACAACGGTCTCCTACGAGCAGTACTTC	CSAITTVSYEQYF
.	TRBV10-3	.	TRBJ2-5	TGTGCCATCAGTGAGGGACACCCTCAGTACTTC	CAISEGHPQYF
.	TRBV7-2	.	TRBJ2-2	TGTGCCAGCAGCTTTTATCGGGAGCTGTTTTTT	CASSFYRELFF
.	TRBV3-1	.	TRBJ2-6	TGTGCCAGCAGCCAAGTTCATAGTAGCTCTGGGGCCAACGTCCTGACTTTC	CASSQVHSSSGANVLTF
.	TRBV5-6	.	TRBJ2-1	TGTGCCAGCAGCCCCCAAGCCAGGAATGAGCAGTTCTTC	CASSPQARNEQFF
.	TRBV4-1	.	TRBJ1-1	TGCGCCAGCAGCCAACTTAAAATGAACACTGAAGCTTTCTTT	CASSQLKMNTEAFF
.	TRBV9	few	TRBJ2-5	TGTGCCAGCAGCGATGCCGGGAGAGAGACCCAGTACTTC	CASSDAGRETQYF
.	TRBV29-1	few	TRBJ1-1	TGCAGCGTTGTTGGGGTTCCAAAGAACACTGAAGCTTTCTTT	CSVVGVPKNTEAFF
.	TRBV11-3	.	TRBJ2-5	TGTGCCAGCAGCTTGGGGGTAGCGATGGGAGAGACCCAGTACTTC	CASSLGVAMGETQYF
TRBD2	TRBV7-8	many	TRBJ2-3	TGTGCCAGCAGCCGCGGGAGGAGCACAGATACGCAGTATTTT	CASSRGRSTDTQYF
TRBD1	TRBV19	few	TRBJ1-5	TGTGCCAGTAGCCCTCTGGACAGGGACAATCAGCCCCAGCATTTT	CASSPLDRDNQPQHF
.	TRBV5-1	.	TRBJ2-3	TGCGCCAGCAGCGGGGGACCAGGGAAGCCAGATACGCAGTATTTT	CASSGGPGKPDTQYF
.	TRBV5-1	few	TRBJ1-4	TGCGCCAGCAGCCAAGGTCCTCGCACTAATGAAAAACTGTTTTTT	CASSQGPRTNEKLFF
.	TRBV2	few	TRBJ2-7	TGTGCCAGCACTGAATCGGGACTGTCGACCTACGAGCAGTACTTC	CASTESGLSTYEQYF
TRBD1	TRBV29-1	.	TRBJ1-2	TGCAGCGTCCGGGGACAGGGCTATGGCTACACCTTC	CSVRGQGYGYTF
.	TRBV3-1	.	TRBJ1-1	TGTGCCAGCAGCCGCAAGGGTGACACTGAAGCTTTCTTT	CASSRKGDTEAFF